This T cell receptor beta chain was sequenced during a study of PD-1 blockade in classical Hodgkin lymphoma. Study observations and caveats: When nivolumab was started under 1 year after ASCT, patients were excluded. The CD4+ diversity rise by C4D1 was clearest in complete responders. As was reported, newly diagnosed patients showed lower baseline TCR diversity than healthy donors did.

Germline CDR1 and CDR2: LGHNA and YNFKEQ. The CDR3 runs 14 residues. The V and J ends lost 1 base and 5 bases respectively, with 11 bases between them. Some clones are missing from TCRdb's copy, which holds only in-frame ones; the method was immunoSEQ multiplex PCR. The sample yields some 18,000 clones, 88% seen once. Indicated time point: cycle 4 day 1 (C4D1), after around six weeks of nivolumab. All patients experienced relapse after autologous stem cell transplantation, and brentuximab vedotin exposure was variable. Magnetic negative selection isolated CD8+ T cells from thawed PBMCs. Concerning this clone itself: Its antigen remains unknown.

This chain connects TRBV4-2 to TRBJ1-1; TRBD1 might be the D (6 bases). The receptor was derived from a human donor with classical Hodgkin lymphoma. The specimen was CD8+ T cells from blood, collected before the fourth cycle of nivolumab. The CDR3 region is CASSQVGGRTEAFF. The CDR3 DNA sequence: TGTGCCAGCAGCCAAGTCGGGGGGCGGACTGAAGCTTTCTTT.